These 11 T cell receptor beta chains originate from one sample sequenced in a study of T cells in Graves' hyperthyroidism and ophthalmopathy. Amplification targeted TCR beta CDR3 regions from RNA transcripts. Using the HTBI primer set, a first-round RT-PCR was run on the TCR CDR3. Each CDR3 protein is one row after TCRdb ran MiXCR on the multiplex PCR reads. The sample gives under 300,000 distinct CDR3 sequences, roughly 15% of which show up once; 30% to 35% is in the top ten. Sample: blood. These receptors originate from a woman between 45 and 65 years old with Graves' hyperthyroidism that later progressed to Graves' ophthalmopathy.

In this sample, this clonotype turned up many times. As DNA, the CDR3 is TGTGCCAGCAGGGTGTCTTTGCCAGCTTCGGTAAAACTGTTTTTT. It encodes CASRVSLPASVKLFF. The chain employs TRBV2 and TRBJ1-4; D not resolved. CDR1 SNHLY and CDR2 FYNNEI come from the germline V gene. There are 15 residues in the CDR3. Trimming left V 6 bases short and J 10 bases short, with 21 bases between.

This sequence joins TRBV6-1 and TRBJ2-3, with D uncertain. The germline V gene encodes CDR1 MNHNS and CDR2 SASEGT. The CDR3 is 14 amino acids. V dropped 2 bases and J dropped 3 bases, with 9 bases sitting between them. CDR3 region: CASSELGLTDTQYF. DNA for the CDR3: TGTGCCAGCAGTGAACTCGGGTTGACAGATACGCAGTATTTT.

Of note for this clonotype: With a much larger clone just one base away, this may be a read error. The rearrangement uses TRBV12-3 or TRBV12-4 and TRBJ1-2, with D perhaps TRBD1 (5 bases). The V end was cut by 3 bases, the J end by 4 bases, with 12 bases between. CDR3 length: 14 amino acids. The chain's CDR3 is CASSLGDPAYGYTF. The CDR3 coding sequence is TGTGCCAGCAGTTTGGGGGACCCGGCCTATGGCTACACCTTC.

In its sample, this clonotype was seen many times. V usage is TRBV5-1 and J usage is TRBJ1-2; D might be TRBD1 (5 bases). From germline, CDR1 is SGHRS and CDR2 YFSETQ. With 2 bases removed from V and 4 bases from J, the gap between germline ends came to 12 bases. CDR3 size: 14 residues. This chain's CDR3 is CASSLSGTFYGYTF. CDR3 coding DNA: TGCGCCAGCAGCTTATCCGGGACCTTCTATGGCTACACCTTC.

This chain links TRBV4-2 with TRBJ2-7, with 9 bases aligning to TRBD2. The CDR3 contains 16 residues. CDR1 LGHNA and CDR2 YNFKEQ come from the germline V gene. Unmatched junction bases numbered 7, after V lost 4 bases and J lost 0 bases. The CDR3 DNA sequence: TGTGCCAGCAGCCCACCCACAGCGGGAGGCTCCTACGAGCAGTACTTC. Its translation: CASSPPTAGGSYEQYF.

J is TRBJ2-3 and V is TRBV19; D remains unclear. Trimming removed 8 bases at V and 0 bases at J, with 12 bases between. Germline CDR1 is LNHDA and CDR2 is SQIVND (reference sequence). The CDR3 runs 14 residues. CDR3 loop: CASRRTRSTDTQYF. The DNA for the CDR3 is TGTGCCAGTCGACGTACTCGTAGCACAGATACGCAGTATTTT. Supplemented by reference TRBV19 and TRBJ2-3, the full variable domain reads DGGITQSPKYLFRKEGQNVTLSCEQNLNHDAMYWYRQDPGQGLRLIYYSQIVNDFQKGDIAEGYSVSREKKESFPLTVTSAQKNPTAFYLCASRRTRSTDTQYFGPGTRLTVL.

There are many counts of this clonotype. The chain employs TRBV6-5 and TRBJ2-3, with D possibly TRBD1 on 6 matching bases. V was clipped by 3 bases and J by 6 bases, with 10 bases between them. CDR1 is MNHEY, CDR2 SVGAGI, per germline. This CDR3 contains 13 residues. The CDR3 loop reads CASSYSTGDTQYF. The CDR3 region has the DNA TGTGCCAGCAGTTATAGCACAGGGGATACGCAGTATTTT.

In this sample, this clonotype turned up many times. This chain connects TRBV28 to TRBJ1-4; D ambiguous. CDR1 is MDHEN and CDR2 is SYDVKM in the germline V gene. Trimming took off 7 bases at V and 2 bases at J, with 11 bases between the two ends. This CDR3 comprises 14 residues. The CDR3 region is CASKISGTNEKLFF. In DNA form, the CDR3 reads TGTGCCAGCAAGATCTCCGGCACTAATGAAAAACTGTTTTTT.

This clonotype was picked up a small number of times. The chain uses TRBV10-1 and TRBJ1-5, with D maybe TRBD1 (5 bases). The germline CDR1 and CDR2 sequences are WNHNN and SYGVQD (reference sequence). The CDR3 is 15 amino acids. V lost 2 bases and J 2 bases, leaving 10 bases between the germline ends. CDR3 residues: CASSEGGYGNQPQHF. Here the CDR3 DNA reads TGCGCCAGCAGTGAGGGGGGTTATGGCAATCAGCCCCAGCATTTT.

As regards this clonotype: The junction differs from germline at one of its ends, possibly a read error. This chain joins TRBV30 and TRBJ2-7; TRBD1 is a possible D gene (6 bases). This CDR3 is 15 amino acids long. Germline V CDR1 and CDR2: GTSNPN, SVGIG (reference sequence). The CDR3 loop reads CAWGVGPGVTYEQYF. CDR3 DNA sequence: TGTGCCTGGGGTGTAGGACCAGGGGTAACCTACGAGCAGTACTTC.

There are many counts of this clonotype. J is TRBJ2-1 and V is TRBV13, with 8 nucleotides matching TRBD2. Unmatched junction bases numbered 8, after V lost 5 bases and J lost 5 bases. The germline gives CDR1 PRHDT, CDR2 FYEKMQ (reference sequence). This CDR3 contains 15 residues. This CDR3 is CASSPAGRAHNEQFF. CDR3 coding DNA: TGTGCCAGCAGCCCGGCCGGGAGGGCCCACAATGAGCAGTTCTTC.